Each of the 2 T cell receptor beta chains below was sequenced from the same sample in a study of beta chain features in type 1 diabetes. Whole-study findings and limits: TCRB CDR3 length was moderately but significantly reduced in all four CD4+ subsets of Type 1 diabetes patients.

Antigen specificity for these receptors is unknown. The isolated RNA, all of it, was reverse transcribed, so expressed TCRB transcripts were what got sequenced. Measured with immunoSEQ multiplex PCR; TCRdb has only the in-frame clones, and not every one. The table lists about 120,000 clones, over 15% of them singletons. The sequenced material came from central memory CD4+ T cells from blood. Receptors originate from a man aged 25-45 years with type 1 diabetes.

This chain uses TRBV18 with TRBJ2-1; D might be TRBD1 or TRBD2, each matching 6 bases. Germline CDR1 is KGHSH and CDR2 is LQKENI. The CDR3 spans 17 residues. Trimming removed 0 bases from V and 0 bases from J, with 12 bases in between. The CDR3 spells CASSPPNGGSSYNEQFF. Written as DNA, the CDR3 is TGTGCCAGCTCACCACCGAACGGGGGCAGCTCCTACAATGAGCAGTTCTTC.

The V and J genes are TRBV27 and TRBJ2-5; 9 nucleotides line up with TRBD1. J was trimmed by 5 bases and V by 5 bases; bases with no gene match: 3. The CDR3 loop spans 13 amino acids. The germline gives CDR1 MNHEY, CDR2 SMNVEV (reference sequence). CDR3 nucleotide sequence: TGTGCCAGCAGTACCGACAGGGGGGAGACCCAGTACTTC. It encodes CASSTDRGETQYF.